A selection of T cell receptor beta chains follows, all from one sample in a study of T cell responses to AZD1222 COVID-19 vaccine. Generated by immunoSEQ multiplex PCR, the TCRdb table keeps only in-frame clones and is missing some. This sample has approximately 150,000 clones, with around 90% found just once. This sample comprised peripheral blood, obtained on day 0 of AZD1222 vaccination. The source of these receptors is an adult in good health. CDR3s include the opening cysteine and the closing phenylalanine or tryptophan. A D gene is named only where the DNA matches it firmly.

- | TRBJ1-1 | 16 | TRBV2 | CASSEGPGKGNTEAFF | TGTGCCAGCAGTGAAGGTCCAGGGAAGGGGAACACTGAAGCTTTCTTT
- | TRBJ1-2 | 15 | TRBV14 | CASSQLHSLDYGYTF | TGTGCCAGCAGCCAACTTCATTCACTAGACTATGGCTACACCTTC
- | TRBJ1-6 | 14 | TRBV5-4 | CATSGRSSDSPLHF | TGTGCCACCTCGGGCAGGAGTAGTGATTCACCCCTCCACTTT
TRBD1 | TRBJ1-6 | 14 | TRBV27 | CASSLGQVNSPLHF | TGTGCCAGCAGTTTGGGACAGGTTAATTCACCCCTCCACTTT
- | TRBJ1-2 | 16 | TRBV5-4 | CASSLDRDRGAGGYTF | TGTGCCAGCAGCTTAGACCGGGACCGGGGAGCCGGTGGCTACACCTTC
- | TRBJ1-6 | 14 | TRBV27 | CASSLQRENSPLHF | TGTGCCAGCAGTCTTCAGAGGGAGAATTCACCCCTCCACTTT
- | TRBJ1-1 | 16 | TRBV18 | CASSPPVWTVNTEAFF | TGTGCCAGCTCACCACCGGTCTGGACAGTGAACACTGAAGCTTTCTTT
TRBD2 | TRBJ2-7 | 14 | TRBV19 | CASSIERGAYEQYF | TGTGCCAGTAGTATTGAGCGGGGGGCCTACGAGCAGTACTTC
- | TRBJ2-2 | 17 | TRBV10-2 | CASSESPGVGNTGELFF | TGCGCCAGCAGTGAGTCTCCTGGGGTTGGGAACACCGGGGAGCTGTTTTTT
TRBD1 | TRBJ1-1 | 15 | TRBV6-5 | CASSPQGQGNTEAFF | TGTGCCAGCAGTCCCCAAGGACAGGGGAACACTGAAGCTTTCTTT
- | TRBJ1-1 | 14 | TRBV7-2 | CASSFRGMNTEAFF | TGTGCCAGCAGCTTTAGGGGAATGAACACTGAAGCTTTCTTT
- | TRBJ2-3 | 14 | TRBV11-2 | CASSLDSNTDTQYF | TGTGCCAGCAGCTTAGACAGCAACACAGATACGCAGTATTTT
- | TRBJ1-5 | 12 | TRBV29-1 | CSVERSNQPQHF | TGCAGCGTTGAACGCAGCAATCAGCCCCAGCATTTT
- | TRBJ2-7 | 16 | TRBV10-3 | CAISESYNGLPYEQYF | TGTGCCATCAGTGAGTCGTATAACGGACTTCCCTACGAGCAGTACTTC
- | TRBJ2-5 | 14 | TRBV5-1 | CASSLVGSQETQYF | TGCGCCAGCAGCTTGGTCGGCAGCCAAGAGACCCAGTACTTC
TRBD2 | TRBJ2-1 | 15 | TRBV7-7 | CASSSGRANNNEQFF | TGTGCCAGCAGCTCCGGGAGGGCCAATAACAATGAGCAGTTCTTC